The clone carrying this TCR beta chain was picked up many times. TCR beta CDR3 regions were amplified from RNA transcripts. RT-PCR in the first round (using the HTBI primer set) targeted the TCR CDR3. TCRdb fed the multiplex PCR reads into MiXCR, producing one record per CDR3 protein. This sample has hundreds of thousands of distinct CDR3 sequences, with 11% to 15% found just once. Graves' hyperthyroidism showing no ophthalmopathy progression within 18 months was considered stable. In making diagnoses, clinical symptoms, serum thyroxine and TRAb, thyroid ultrasound and orbital computed tomography were all used. About 10 ml of fresh peripheral blood supplied the PBMCs. The data were taken from a study of T cells in Graves' hyperthyroidism and ophthalmopathy. This receptor was identified in a woman under 30 with Graves' hyperthyroidism. The sequenced sample consisted of blood.

The CDR3 coding sequence is TGTGCCAGCAGCTTCCCGAGGACAGGGGGGAACACCGGGGAGCTGTTTTTT. The encoded protein is CASSFPRTGGNTGELFF. The genes are TRBV11-2 and TRBJ2-2; 10 bases fit TRBD1. V shed 3 bases, J shed 1 base, and the junction held 5 bases outside the gene matches. Germline V gives CDR1 SGHAT, CDR2 FQNNGV. The CDR3 extends over 17 amino acids. Drawing the rest from reference TRBV11-2 and TRBJ2-2, the complete variable domain is EAGVAQSPRYKIIEKRQSVAFWCNPISGHATLYWYQQILGQGPKLLIQFQNNGVVDDSQLPKDRFSAERLKGVDSTLKIQPAKLEDSAVYLCASSFPRTGGNTGELFFGEGSRLTVL.